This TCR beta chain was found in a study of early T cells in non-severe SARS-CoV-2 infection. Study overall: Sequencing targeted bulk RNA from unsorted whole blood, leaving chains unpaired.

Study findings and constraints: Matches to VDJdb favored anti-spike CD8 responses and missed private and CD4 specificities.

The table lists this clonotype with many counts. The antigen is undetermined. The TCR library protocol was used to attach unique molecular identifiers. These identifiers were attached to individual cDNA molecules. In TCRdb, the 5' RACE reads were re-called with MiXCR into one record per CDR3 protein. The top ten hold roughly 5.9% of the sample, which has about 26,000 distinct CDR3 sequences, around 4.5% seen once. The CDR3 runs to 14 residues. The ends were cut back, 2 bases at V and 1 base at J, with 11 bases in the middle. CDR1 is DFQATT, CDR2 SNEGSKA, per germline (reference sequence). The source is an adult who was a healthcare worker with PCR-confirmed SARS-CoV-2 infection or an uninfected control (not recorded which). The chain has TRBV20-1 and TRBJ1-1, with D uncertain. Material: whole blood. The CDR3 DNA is TGCAGTGCTAGACTCAGACGGTCGAACACTGAAGCTTTCTTT. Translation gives CSARLRRSNTEAFF.